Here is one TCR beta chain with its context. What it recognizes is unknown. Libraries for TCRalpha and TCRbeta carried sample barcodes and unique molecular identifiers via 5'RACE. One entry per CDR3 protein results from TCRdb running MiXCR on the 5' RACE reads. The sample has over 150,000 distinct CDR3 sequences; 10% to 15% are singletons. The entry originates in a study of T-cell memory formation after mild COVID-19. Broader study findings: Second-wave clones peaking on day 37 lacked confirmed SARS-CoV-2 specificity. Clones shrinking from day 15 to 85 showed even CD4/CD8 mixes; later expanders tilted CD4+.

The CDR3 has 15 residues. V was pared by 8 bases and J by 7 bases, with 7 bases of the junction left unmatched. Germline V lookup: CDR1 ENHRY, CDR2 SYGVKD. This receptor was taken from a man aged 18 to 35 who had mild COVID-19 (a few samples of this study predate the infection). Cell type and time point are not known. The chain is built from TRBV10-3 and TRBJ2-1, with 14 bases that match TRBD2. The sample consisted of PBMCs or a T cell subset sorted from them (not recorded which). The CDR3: CAIRLAGGRGNEQFF. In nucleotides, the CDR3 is TGTGCCATCCGACTAGCGGGGGGGCGAGGGAATGAGCAGTTCTTC.